A selection of T cell receptor beta chains follows, all from one sample in a study of CD8+ T cells in alopecia areata. Assay used: immunoSEQ multiplex PCR; TCRdb lists only in-frame clones, some missing. The table has approximately 180,000 clones, roughly three fifths seen once; the top ten hold under 1.5%. This sample comprised CD4+ T cells sorted from blood, obtained around week 50, from a patient treated with tofacitinib. These TCRs come from a human donor with alopecia areata. CDR3s leave out the opening cysteine and the closing phenylalanine or tryptophan. Fields, in order: D gene, clone size, J gene, V gene, CDR3 protein. D genes are given only for firm matches. For some rows the clone size is stated as once, few or many, or as a class when expanded; others skip it.

-	-	TRBJ2-7	TRBV9	ASSVLGGEQY
TRBD1	-	TRBJ2-5	TRBV10-2	ASRDFGQGTGTQY
-	-	TRBJ1-5	TRBV7-8	ASSLLAQPQH
-	-	TRBJ1-2	TRBV27	ASSLKGFNGYT
-	-	TRBJ2-7	TRBV13	ASKIDSQYEQY
-	few	TRBJ1-1	TRBV19	ASSTGFTEAF
-	-	TRBJ1-5	TRBV2	ASSEEGDQPQH
TRBD1	-	TRBJ2-1	TRBV7-9	ASSLTGGGLNEQF
-	-	TRBJ1-6	TRBV4-3	ASSQEGGGGSPLH
TRBD1	few	TRBJ1-2	TRBV2	ASSTGTGYSNYGYT
TRBD1	-	TRBJ2-7	TRBV9	ASSAGQGAVEYEQY
-	-	TRBJ2-1	TRBV6-6	ASPLLFGSYNEQF
-	-	TRBJ2-7	TRBV23-1	ASPWDLWPGEQY
TRBD2	few	TRBJ2-4	TRBV7-2	ASSLELAGGKNIQY
-	few	TRBJ2-2	TRBV2	ASSVWDSNTGELF
TRBD1	-	TRBJ1-1	TRBV5-1	ASSSTHGQGWTEAF
-	-	TRBJ2-2	TRBV11-2	ASSPAGAENTGELF
-	-	TRBJ2-2	TRBV9	ASSPPGTNTGELF
TRBD1	few	TRBJ2-3	TRBV18	ASSPLGQATDTQY
-	many	TRBJ2-1	TRBV7-2	ASRRSRADNEQF
-	-	TRBJ1-5	TRBV6-6	ASTIRDSNQPQH
TRBD2	-	TRBJ2-3	TRBV27	AVAGGPRDTQY
-	-	TRBJ1-1	TRBV2	ASSQGWHTEAF
-	many	TRBJ1-4	TRBV11-2	ASSFRGNEKLF
-	-	TRBJ2-5	TRBV15	ATSRGVTGQETQY
TRBD1	-	TRBJ1-5	TRBV10-3	AINGQANQPQH
-	-	TRBJ2-6	TRBV19	ASSIWQTRGANVLT
-	-	TRBJ2-2	TRBV19	ASSIGRGKKAGELF
-	-	TRBJ2-7	TRBV4-1	ASSQETGYYEQY
-	-	TRBJ2-2	TRBV29-1	SVGGNTNTGELF
-	few	TRBJ1-1	TRBV27	ASSFWGANTEAF
-	-	TRBJ2-2	TRBV4-3	ASSPIGGELF
-	few	TRBJ2-2	TRBV29-1	SVGAGYTGELF
-	-	TRBJ2-7	TRBV14	ASSHGIWQY
-	-	TRBJ1-6	TRBV7-9	ASSLGQGGSPLH
-	-	TRBJ2-1	TRBV7-3	ASSPSLRDEQF
-	-	TRBJ2-3	TRBV29-1	SVVPKTGTDTQY
-	-	TRBJ2-7	TRBV5-6	ASSLFGHYEQY
-	-	TRBJ2-6	TRBV5-1	ASSLDPGTGANVLT
-	-	-	TRBV30	AWSGGIPYEQY
TRBD1	-	TRBJ1-2	TRBV9	ASSVLQTGGDYGYT
-	once	TRBJ2-3	TRBV29-1	SVAQGTSTDTQY
-	-	TRBJ1-5	TRBV7-3	ASSLRRNQPQH
-	few	-	TRBV4-3	ASSPSYEQY
-	-	TRBJ2-3	TRBV7-2	ASSQMGVSTDTQY
-	few	TRBJ2-1	TRBV30	AREVYNEQF
-	-	TRBJ1-2	TRBV29-1	SVGDQGYT
-	-	TRBJ1-1	TRBV9	ASSEGWSRNTEAF
TRBD1	-	TRBJ1-2	TRBV27	ASSPGQGRNYGYT